In its sample, the clone carrying this TCR beta chain was seen many times. The germline gene is not matched at one end of the junction; a read error may be the cause. The record originates from a study of metastatic and nonmetastatic thyroid tumors. With MiXCR, TCRdb reprocessed the PCR reads. The sample contains 33,000 or so clones, about 20% of which appear only once. The V gene's germline CDR1 is SSHAT and CDR2 FNYEAQ (reference sequence). This CDR3 contains 14 residues. The entire patient cohort was treatment-naive prior to thyroid surgery. V gene TRBV7-7 combines with J gene TRBJ2-3; no clear D gene. The TCR sequence derives from a female donor with papillary thyroid cancer or a benign thyroid nodule (not recorded which). Some clones in this sample may be carry-over from other donors' samples. The sequenced material came from blood. DNA for the CDR3: TGTGCTAGCAGCTTTGGGGTTGGTACAGATACGCAGTATTTT. The encoded protein is CASSFGVGTDTQYF.